A selection of T cell receptor beta chains follows, all from one sample in a study of vaccination effects on CD4 cells after COVID-19. The antigens these receptors bind are not known. Method: immunoSEQ multiplex PCR; TCRdb's copy keeps in-frame clones and lacks some. The sample holds 15,000 to 20,000 clones, roughly 76% seen once. Here the sequenced sample was CD4+ T cells from PBMCs cultured with HCoV-NL63 spike peptides, taken after COVID-19 vaccination. The source of these receptors is a human donor who received a COVID-19 vaccine. Both conserved end residues are part of each CDR3. D genes are given only for firm matches. A clone size is listed for some rows: how often the clone was seen (once, few, many), or a class if it is expanded.

v_call	clone_size	d_call	j_call	cdr3_nt	cdr3_aa
TRBV5-1	-	-	TRBJ2-5	TGCGCCAGCAGCTTGGGGCAGGGCCGAGGAGAGACCCAGTACTTC	CASSLGQGRGETQYF
TRBV3-1/TRBV3-2	-	-	TRBJ1-4	TGTGCCAGCAGCCGAGGTGGTGCTACTAATGAAAAACTGTTTTTT	CASSRGGATNEKLFF
TRBV18	-	-	TRBJ2-7	TGTGCCAGCTCACAGAACGCGGGCGAGCAGTACTTC	CASSQNAGEQYF
TRBV28	-	-	TRBJ2-7	TGTGCCAGCAGTGTCGGAAGTATAACCTACGAGCAGTACTTC	CASSVGSITYEQYF
TRBV27	few	TRBD1	TRBJ2-3	TGTGCCAGCAGTTCGCGACAGGGTGCAGATACGCAGTATTTT	CASSSRQGADTQYF
TRBV6-4	once	-	TRBJ1-1	TGTGCCAGCAGGCCCGGACAGACGCCCACTGAAGCTTTCTTT	CASRPGQTPTEAFF
TRBV2	-	-	TRBJ1-2	TGTGCCAGCAACCTTCTGGGGGCGGGGGGCTACACCTTC	CASNLLGAGGYTF
TRBV5-6	few	-	TRBJ1-6	TGTGCCAGCAGCTGGGGTTCCGGTAATTCACCCCTCCACTTT	CASSWGSGNSPLHF
TRBV6-4	once	-	TRBJ1-1	TGTGCCAGCATAGGTAACCAGGGGCGTGAAGCTTTCTTT	CASIGNQGREAFF
TRBV27	-	-	TRBJ2-3	TGTGCCAGCAGTTCATTTCCAGGCTCCATTGGTACGCAGTATTTT	CASSSFPGSIGTQYF
TRBV30	once	-	TRBJ1-1	TGTGCCTGGAGAAGCGGTTTGAACACTGAAGCTTTCTTT	CAWRSGLNTEAFF
TRBV27	-	-	TRBJ2-5	TGTGCCAGCGCTAATCGGGACGGAAAAGAGACCCAGTACTTC	CASANRDGKETQYF
TRBV11-3	-	-	TRBJ1-2	TGTGCCAGCAGCGCCGGGAACTATGGCTACACCTTC	CASSAGNYGYTF
TRBV18	-	-	TRBJ2-7	TGTGCCAGCTCACCAGGGGGACAAAACGAGCAGTACTTC	CASSPGGQNEQYF
TRBV7-9	few	-	TRBJ2-2	TGTGCCAGCAGCTTAGCCTCTTACAATCCGTCCGGGGAGCTGTTTTTT	CASSLASYNPSGELFF
TRBV18	-	-	TRBJ1-2	TGTGCCAGCTCATCTCAGGGGAACTATGGCTACACCTTC	CASSSQGNYGYTF
TRBV6-2/TRBV6-3	-	-	TRBJ2-7	TGTGCCAGCAGTTTGGACAGCATTTTTGGCCACGAGCAGTACTTC	CASSLDSIFGHEQYF
TRBV4-3	-	TRBD2	TRBJ2-7	TGCGCCAGCAGCATTAGCGGGGGGGTTTCCTACGAGCAGTACTTC	CASSISGGVSYEQYF
TRBV7-9	-	TRBD2	TRBJ2-1	TGTGCCAGCAACGATCCGGGGCTAGCGGGTTATGAGCAGTTCTTC	CASNDPGLAGYEQFF
TRBV29-1	-	TRBD1	TRBJ2-5	TGCAGCGTTGGGGACAGCTTGCTCCAAGAGACCCAGTACTTC	CSVGDSLLQETQYF
TRBV15	-	-	TRBJ1-4	TGTGCCACCAGCAGAGGGGCAGGATATAATGAAAAACTGTTTTTT	CATSRGAGYNEKLFF
TRBV11-2	-	-	TRBJ1-1	TGTGCCAGCAGCATTGCAGGGAGGACTGAAGCTTTCTTT	CASSIAGRTEAFF
TRBV20-1	-	TRBD2	TRBJ2-7	TGCAGTGCTAGTCCGGGAGGGCGGGACGAGCAGTACTTC	CSASPGGRDEQYF
TRBV10-3	-	-	TRBJ1-5	TGTGGGGCCGGAGGGGCCAGCAATCAGCCCCAGCATTTT	CGAGGASNQPQHF
TRBV28	-	-	TRBJ1-4	TGTGCCACGGGACTTCTAGCAACTAATGAAAAACTGTTTTTT	CATGLLATNEKLFF
TRBV6-1	few	TRBD2	TRBJ2-7	TGTGCCAGCAGTGAATTGGGGACGACTAGCGGCCTAGGCGAGCAGTACTTC	CASSELGTTSGLGEQYF
TRBV5-1	-	TRBD1	TRBJ1-3	TGCGCCAGCAGCGAACAGGGGGCAGGTGGAAACACCATATATTTT	CASSEQGAGGNTIYF
TRBV14	-	-	TRBJ2-2	TGTGCCAGCAGCTGGACAGACAACACCGGGGAGCTGTTTTTT	CASSWTDNTGELFF
TRBV5-4	-	TRBD2	TRBJ2-3	TGTGCCAGCAGCCCAGGGCGGGGGGCGGGCACAGATACGCAGTATTTT	CASSPGRGAGTDTQYF
TRBV7-8	-	-	TRBJ2-7	TGTGCCACCGGGGTGGACCGGTCCTACGAGCAGTACTTC	CATGVDRSYEQYF
TRBV4-1	few	-	TRBJ2-4	TGCGCCAGCAGCCAAGCTGGGTCCATCCAGTACTTC	CASSQAGSIQYF
TRBV7-2	-	-	TRBJ2-5	TGTGCCAGCAGCTTAGCTGCGACTGACCAAGAGACCCAGTACTTC	CASSLAATDQETQYF
TRBV10-3	few	-	TRBJ1-3	TGTGCCATCAGCGCTGACCCCATCTCTGGAAACACCATATATTTT	CAISADPISGNTIYF
TRBV5-1	-	-	TRBJ2-3	TGCGCCAGCAGCTTGTTGGGCGGCGTAGATACGCAGTATTTT	CASSLLGGVDTQYF
TRBV27	-	TRBD1	TRBJ1-6	TGTGCCAGCAGTCCTTCGGGACAGCAGAGCAATTCACCCCTCCACTTT	CASSPSGQQSNSPLHF
TRBV28	-	-	TRBJ2-7	TGTGCCAGCACTTTAGTCAGCGGTTACTCCTACGAGCAGTACTTC	CASTLVSGYSYEQYF
TRBV5-1	-	-	TRBJ1-1	TGCGCCAGCAGCTTAGGGTCCGGGACATCGAACACTGAAGCTTTCTTT	CASSLGSGTSNTEAFF
TRBV7-9	-	TRBD1	TRBJ2-5	TGTGCCAGCAGCGGACAGGGGGCCGGGACCCAGTACTTC	CASSGQGAGTQYF
TRBV18	-	-	TRBJ1-3	TGTGCCAGCTGCCAGCCCGGGGCAGTCTCTGGAAACACCATATATTTT	CASCQPGAVSGNTIYF
TRBV19	-	-	TRBJ2-1	TGTGCCAGTAGTATAGATCGGAGCTCCTACAATGAGCAGTTCTTC	CASSIDRSSYNEQFF
TRBV30	few	-	TRBJ1-5	TGTGCCTGGAGCGAAGGCTACAATCAGCCCCAGCATTTT	CAWSEGYNQPQHF
TRBV6-5	-	-	TRBJ2-2	TGTGCCAGCAGGCTTAGACAGGGACTGACCGGGGAGCTGTTTTTT	CASRLRQGLTGELFF
TRBV30	-	-	TRBJ1-2	TGTGCCTGGAGTCGGGGTGGCTACACCTTC	CAWSRGGYTF
TRBV25-1	-	TRBD2	TRBJ2-1	TGTGCCAGCACAAGGACTAGCGGGCCTAACAATGAGCAGTTCTTC	CASTRTSGPNNEQFF
TRBV30	-	-	TRBJ2-4	TGTGCCTGGGTTGAAGACAGTGTAAAAAACATTCAGTACTTC	CAWVEDSVKNIQYF
TRBV11-3	-	TRBD1	TRBJ2-7	TGTGCCAGCAGCAGGGACAGATCCTACGAGCAGTACTTC	CASSRDRSYEQYF
TRBV11-2	-	-	TRBJ1-4	TGTGCCAGCAGCCTAACGTGGGAAGAAAAACTGTTTTTT	CASSLTWEEKLFF
TRBV28	-	TRBD1	TRBJ1-1	TGTGCCAGCAGTTTCCTGGACAGGGGTAACACTGAAGCTTTCTTT	CASSFLDRGNTEAFF
TRBV4-3	-	-	TRBJ2-7	TGCGCCAGCAGCCGAGACCTCGGGACGGATCCCTACGAGCAGTACTTC	CASSRDLGTDPYEQYF
TRBV6-5	-	-	TRBJ2-5	TGTGCCGTAGTTCGGGCCGGGGTCGAGACCCAGTACTTC	CAVVRAGVETQYF
TRBV7-2	-	-	TRBJ2-7	TGTGCCAGCAGCTTAGTGGAGGGCGGTTACGAGCAGTACTTC	CASSLVEGGYEQYF
TRBV11-2	-	TRBD1	TRBJ2-7	TGTGCCAGCAGCAGGGGACAGGGGGTGATTGACTACGAGCAGTACTTC	CASSRGQGVIDYEQYF
TRBV9	few	-	TRBJ2-2	TGTGCCAGCAGCCCTTCAGGGGGGGAACACACCGGGGAGCTGTTTTTT	CASSPSGGEHTGELFF
TRBV9	-	TRBD1	TRBJ1-2	TGTGCCAGCAGCCCTGCTGGGACAGGGGGCGTTGATGGCTACACCTTC	CASSPAGTGGVDGYTF
TRBV3-1/TRBV3-2	-	-	TRBJ1-3	TGTGCCAGCAGCCAAGGGCGCACAGGGCGGGTATATTTT	CASSQGRTGRVYF
TRBV20-1	-	-	TRBJ2-1	TGCAGTGCTAGGGGGTTGCCTGAGCAGTTCTTC	CSARGLPEQFF
TRBV30	-	TRBD1	TRBJ1-4	TGTGCCTGGAGTGCAGAGGGGGCAGGGCCTAATGAAAAACTGTTTTTT	CAWSAEGAGPNEKLFF